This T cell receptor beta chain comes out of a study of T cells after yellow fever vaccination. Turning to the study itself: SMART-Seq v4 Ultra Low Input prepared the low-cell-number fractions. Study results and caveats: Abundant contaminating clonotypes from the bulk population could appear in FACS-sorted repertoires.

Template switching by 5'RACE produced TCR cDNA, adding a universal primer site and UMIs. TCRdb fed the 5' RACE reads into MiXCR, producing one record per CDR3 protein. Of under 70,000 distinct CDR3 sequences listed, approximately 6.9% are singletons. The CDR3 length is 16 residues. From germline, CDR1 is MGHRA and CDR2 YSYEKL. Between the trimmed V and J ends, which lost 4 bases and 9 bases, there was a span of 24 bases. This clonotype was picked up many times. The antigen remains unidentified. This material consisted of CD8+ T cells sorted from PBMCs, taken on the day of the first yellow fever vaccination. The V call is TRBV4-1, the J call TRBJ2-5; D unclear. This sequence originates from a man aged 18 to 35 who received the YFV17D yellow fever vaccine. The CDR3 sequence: CASSPHSSVPPFPQYF. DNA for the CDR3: TGCGCCAGCAGCCCCCATAGTTCCGTCCCGCCGTTTCCCCAGTACTTC.